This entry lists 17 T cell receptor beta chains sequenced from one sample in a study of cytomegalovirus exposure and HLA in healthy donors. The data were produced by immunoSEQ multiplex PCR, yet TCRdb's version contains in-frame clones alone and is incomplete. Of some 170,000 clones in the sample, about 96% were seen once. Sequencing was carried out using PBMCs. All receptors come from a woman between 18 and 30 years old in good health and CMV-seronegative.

CDR3 sequence: CASSPGLAGSSYEQYF. In DNA, the CDR3 is TGTGCCAGCAGTCCCGGACTAGCGGGTTCGTCCTACGAGCAGTACTTC. The chain combines TRBV6-4 with TRBJ2-7, with TRBD2 matching 11 bases. Trimming cost V 5 bases and J 1 base; bases outside gene matches: 7. The CDR3 is 16 residues long. Germline CDR1 and CDR2: MRHNA and SNTAGT.

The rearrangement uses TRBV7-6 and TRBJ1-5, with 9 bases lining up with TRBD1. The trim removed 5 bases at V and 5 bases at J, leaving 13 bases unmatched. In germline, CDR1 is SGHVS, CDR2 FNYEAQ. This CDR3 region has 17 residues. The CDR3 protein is CASSPRPGTGTDQPQHF. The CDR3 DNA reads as TGTGCCAGCAGCCCCCGTCCCGGGACAGGGACCGATCAGCCCCAGCATTTT.

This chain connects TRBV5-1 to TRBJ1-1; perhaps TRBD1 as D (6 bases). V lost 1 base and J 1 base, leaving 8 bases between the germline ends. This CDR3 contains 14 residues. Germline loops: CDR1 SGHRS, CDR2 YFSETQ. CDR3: CASSLRTANTEAFF. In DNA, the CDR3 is TGCGCCAGCAGCTTGCGGACAGCGAACACTGAAGCTTTCTTT.

CDR3: CASSPAGLAGGTDTQYF. Here the CDR3 DNA reads TGTGCCAGCTCACCAGCCGGACTAGCGGGGGGCACAGATACGCAGTATTTT. The genes are TRBV18 and TRBJ2-3; 13 nucleotides line up with TRBD2. Germline loops: CDR1 KGHSH, CDR2 LQKENI. Trimming at V came to 2 bases and at J to 1 base, leaving 3 bases not matched to a gene. This CDR3 comprises 17 residues. The variable domain in full, with the rest retrieved from reference TRBV18 and TRBJ2-3, is NAGVMQNPRHLVRRRGQEARLRCSPMKGHSHVYWYRQLPEEGLKFMVYLQKENIIDESGMPKERFSAEFPKEGPSILRIQQVVRGDSAAYFCASSPAGLAGGTDTQYFGPGTRLTVL.

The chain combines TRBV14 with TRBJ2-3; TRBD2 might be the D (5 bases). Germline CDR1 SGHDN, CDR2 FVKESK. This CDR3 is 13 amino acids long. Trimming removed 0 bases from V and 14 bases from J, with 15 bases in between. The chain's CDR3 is CASSQDWSSRGYF. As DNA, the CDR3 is TGTGCCAGCAGCCAAGATTGGTCTTCCCGGGGGTATTTT.

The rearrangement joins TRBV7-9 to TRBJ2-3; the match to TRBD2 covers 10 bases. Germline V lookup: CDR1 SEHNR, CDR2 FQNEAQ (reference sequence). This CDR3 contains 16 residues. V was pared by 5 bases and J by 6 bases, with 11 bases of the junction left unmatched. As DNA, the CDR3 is TGTGCCAGCAGCGAAGAGCGGGGGGGCAGTCGGGATACGCAGTATTTT. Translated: CASSEERGGSRDTQYF.

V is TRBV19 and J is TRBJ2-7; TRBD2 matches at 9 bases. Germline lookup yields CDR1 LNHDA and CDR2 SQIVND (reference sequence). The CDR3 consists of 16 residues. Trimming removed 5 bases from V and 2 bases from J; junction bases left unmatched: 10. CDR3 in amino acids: CASSRLSGGETYEQYF. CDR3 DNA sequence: TGTGCCAGTAGTCGCCTTAGCGGGGGCGAAACCTACGAGCAGTACTTC.

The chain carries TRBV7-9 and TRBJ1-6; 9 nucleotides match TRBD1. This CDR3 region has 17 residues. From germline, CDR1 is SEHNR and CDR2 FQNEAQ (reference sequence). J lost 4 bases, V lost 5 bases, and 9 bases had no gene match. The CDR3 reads CASSPLQGAGYNSPLHF. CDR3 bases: TGTGCCAGCAGCCCTCTACAGGGGGCAGGTTATAATTCACCCCTCCACTTT.

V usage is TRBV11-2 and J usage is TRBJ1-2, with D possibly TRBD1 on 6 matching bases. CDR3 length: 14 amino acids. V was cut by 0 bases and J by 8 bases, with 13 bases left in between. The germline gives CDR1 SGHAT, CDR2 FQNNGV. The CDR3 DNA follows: TGTGCCAGCAGCTTAGAGGGGACAAGGACGGGCTACACCTTC. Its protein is CASSLEGTRTGYTF.

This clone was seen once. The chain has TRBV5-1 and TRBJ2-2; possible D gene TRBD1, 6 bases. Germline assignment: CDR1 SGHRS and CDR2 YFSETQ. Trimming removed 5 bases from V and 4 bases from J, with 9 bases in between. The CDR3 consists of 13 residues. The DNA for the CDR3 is TGCGCCAGCAGAACGGACAGCACCGGGGAGCTGTTTTTT. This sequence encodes CASRTDSTGELFF.

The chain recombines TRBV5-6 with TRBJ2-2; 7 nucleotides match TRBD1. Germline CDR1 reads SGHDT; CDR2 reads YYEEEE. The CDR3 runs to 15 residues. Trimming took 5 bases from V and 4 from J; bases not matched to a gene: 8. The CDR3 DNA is TGTGCCAGCAGGGGACAGCGATTGCGCACCGGGGAGCTGTTTTTT. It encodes CASRGQRLRTGELFF.

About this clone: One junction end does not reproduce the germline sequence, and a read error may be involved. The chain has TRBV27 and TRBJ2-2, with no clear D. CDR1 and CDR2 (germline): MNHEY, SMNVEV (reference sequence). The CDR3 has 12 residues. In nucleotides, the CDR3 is TGTACCAGCAGTCACTTAACCGGGGAGCTGTTTTTT. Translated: CTSSHLTGELFF.

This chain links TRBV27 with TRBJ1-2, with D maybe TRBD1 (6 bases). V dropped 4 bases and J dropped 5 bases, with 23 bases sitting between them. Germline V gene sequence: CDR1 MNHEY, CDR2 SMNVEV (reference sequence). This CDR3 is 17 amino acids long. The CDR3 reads CASSSTGLPTDEYGYTF. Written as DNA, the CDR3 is TGTGCCAGCAGTTCTACAGGGTTACCGACAGACGAGTATGGCTACACCTTC.

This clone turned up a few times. The chain's CDR3 is CASSTGTGTGSSGNTIYF. The CDR3 DNA sequence: TGTGCCAGTAGCACCGGGACAGGTACCGGGAGTTCTGGAAACACCATATATTTT. The rearrangement links TRBV19 to TRBJ1-3, with 8 bases matching TRBD1. CDR3 length: 18 amino acids. Unmatched junction bases numbered 14, after V lost 6 bases and J lost 1 base. The V gene's germline CDR1 is LNHDA and CDR2 SQIVND (reference sequence).

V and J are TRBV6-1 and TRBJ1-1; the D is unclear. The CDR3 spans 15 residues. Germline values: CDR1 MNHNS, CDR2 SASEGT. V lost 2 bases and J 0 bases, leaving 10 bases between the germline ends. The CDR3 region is CASSELVGLNTEAFF. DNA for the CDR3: TGTGCCAGCAGTGAATTGGTCGGTTTGAACACTGAAGCTTTCTTT.

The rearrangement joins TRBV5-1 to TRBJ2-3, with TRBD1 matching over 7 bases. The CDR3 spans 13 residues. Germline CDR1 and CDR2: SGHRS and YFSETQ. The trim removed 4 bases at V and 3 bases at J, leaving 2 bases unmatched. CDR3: CASSRQGTDTQYF. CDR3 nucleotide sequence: TGCGCCAGCAGCCGACAGGGAACAGATACGCAGTATTTT.

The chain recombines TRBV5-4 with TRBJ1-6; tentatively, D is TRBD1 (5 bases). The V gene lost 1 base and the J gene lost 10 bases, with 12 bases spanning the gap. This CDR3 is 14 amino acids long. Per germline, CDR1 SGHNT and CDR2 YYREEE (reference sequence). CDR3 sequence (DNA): TGTGCCAGCAGCTTGAGGGCAGGGAACTCACCCCTCCACTTT. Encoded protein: CASSLRAGNSPLHF.